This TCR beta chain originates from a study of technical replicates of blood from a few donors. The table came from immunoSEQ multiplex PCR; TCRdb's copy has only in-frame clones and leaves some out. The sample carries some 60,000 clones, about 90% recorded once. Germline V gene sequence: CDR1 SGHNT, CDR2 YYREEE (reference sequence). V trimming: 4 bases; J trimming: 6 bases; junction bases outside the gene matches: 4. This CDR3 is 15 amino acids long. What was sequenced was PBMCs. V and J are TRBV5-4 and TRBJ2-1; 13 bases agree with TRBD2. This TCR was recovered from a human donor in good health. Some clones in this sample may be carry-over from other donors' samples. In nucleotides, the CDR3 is TGTGCCAGCAGCCCCGGACTAGCGGGAGTCAATGAGCAGTTCTTC. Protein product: CASSPGLAGVNEQFF.